This TCR beta chain emerged from a study of cytomegalovirus exposure and HLA in healthy donors. Points from the study as a whole: Most subjects had HLA-A and HLA-B alleles reportedly predicted accurately by TCR beta sequences. Cytomegalovirus-associated status was assigned to 150 or so TCR beta chains.

Primers: 60 Vbeta forward and 13 Jbeta reverse. Measured with immunoSEQ multiplex PCR; TCRdb has only the in-frame clones, and not every one. In all, the sample yields under 65,000 clones. On this clone itself: What it binds is not known.

Material for sequencing was PBMCs. This clonotype was obtained from a woman aged 25 to 39 in good health and CMV-seropositive.

The CDR3 DNA is TGTGCCAGCCGGACAGGCCCCTTCATGAACACTGAAGCTTTCTTT. Residues: CASRTGPFMNTEAFF. The genes are TRBV19 and TRBJ1-1; 7 bases line up with TRBD1. This CDR3 contains 15 residues. Germline V gene sequence: CDR1 LNHDA, CDR2 SQIVND (reference sequence). The V gene end was trimmed by 9 bases and the J gene end by 0 bases; junction bases not matched to a gene: 10.